This TCR beta chain is from a study of CD8 T cells in ankylosing spondylitis. Whole-study findings and limits: Earlier reports found some motif variants in synovial fluid and blood in reactive arthritis. Characteristic, it appeared, of ankylosing spondylitis blood was a TCR beta motif of eight or nine highly homologous variants. The study looked at matched synovial fluid samples from ankylosing spondylitis patients. Disease-linked clones were reported to be significantly enriched there.

Notes on this clonotype: What it binds is unknown.

Germline loops: CDR1 SNHLY, CDR2 FYNNEI. The CDR3 spans 13 residues. The V gene end was trimmed by 4 bases and the J gene end by 10 bases; junction bases not matched to a gene: 8. Libraries of TCR beta came from quantitative 5'-RACE with molecular barcodes. Each CDR3 protein gets one entry after TCRdb re-called the 5' RACE reads with MiXCR. This sample has more than 150,000 distinct CDR3 sequences; roughly 18% occur once, and the top ten carry approximately 4.3%. Sequences were obtained from blood, either unsorted or a sorted T cell fraction (not recorded which). This sequence joins TRBV2 and TRBJ2-7, with 9 bases aligning to TRBD2. This clonotype was sampled from a male donor aged 5-30 years with ankylosing spondylitis or in good health (not recorded which). The CDR3 nucleotides are TGTGCCAGCAGTGCAGAGCGGGAGGCGGAACAGTACTTC. Encoded protein: CASSAEREAEQYF. Full variable domain (missing parts from reference TRBV2 and TRBJ2-7): EPEVTQTPSHQVTQMGQEVILRCVPISNHLYFYWYRQILGQKVEFLVSFYNNEISEKSEIFDDQFSVERPDGSNFTLKIRSTKLEDSAMYFCASSAEREAEQYFGPGTRLTVT.